Detailed here is one TCR beta chain. This clone was counted only a few times. Its antigen target is currently unknown. Qualities for individual bases were not recorded, and no much larger clone is one base off. The data are from a study of blood T cell repertoires in COVID-19 (dated by TCRdb to between 2020 and 2021). Regarding the complete study: The collaborator samples originated in the United States, Italy and Spain and spanned the acute and convalescent phases of COVID-19. The material from the prospective study consisted of cDNA or gDNA derived from T cells, B-cell-depleted T cells, or PBMCs. Subjects who had been exposed to COVID-19, were actively infected with it, or had recovered from it provided the deeply sampled blood TCRbeta repertoires that made up the dataset. A freely available public database, intended as a resource for researchers studying the immune response to SARS-CoV-2, is where the repertoires were released. The samples were drawn from the first 160 participants of the ongoing ImmuneRACE study and from over a thousand subjects provided by 6 global collaborators. A de-identified subject ID, COVID-19 status, age in years and sex were almost always included in the sample metadata. HLA class I and class II types, where available, came from metadata supplied by the sample provider rather than from assay-based typing. Study-wide conclusions, independent of this receptor: The amount of clinical and demographic metadata varied by source and participant and was provided uncurated.

The collaborating institutions used their own protocols to collect whole blood in K2EDTA tubes. For TCRbeta analysis, collaborators shipped samples as frozen whole blood, isolated PBMCs, or DNA extracted from either of those sample types. The CDR3, from cysteine to phenylalanine, totals 13 residues. Here the CDR3 DNA is all that survives: 39 bases in frame from base 1. The germline V gene specifies WSHSY as CDR1 and SAAADI as CDR2. V is pruned by 8 bases and J by 7 bases, leaving 10 bases of the junction without a gene match. The immunoSEQ Assay, a bias-controlled multiplex PCR, was used to amplify TCRbeta CDR3 regions from genomic DNA. For the original study's pipeline: Within the assay, amplification of reference gene primers was used to estimate how many nucleated cells each sample contained. Sequence reads were collapsed and filtered to measure the absolute abundance of every unique TCRbeta CDR3 rearrangement. For each sample, productive Simpson clonality was calculated as the square root of Simpson's diversity index across productive rearrangements. What TCRdb holds here is the immuneACCESS table cut down to in-frame rearrangements. Part of the clones is not present; checked against another copy, under half of the missing clones reflect an unresolved V gene, and the others are unexplained. The DNA was the basis for D and trimming; V, J and clone size are from that table. A total of around 380,000 clones appear in this sample, 81% of them only once. The leading ten clones occupy over 0.95% of the sample.

The chain joins TRBV10-2 to TRBJ2-7; 8 of the junction bases match TRBD1. Sequencing input: peripheral blood. This TCR was sampled from a human donor with acute or convalescent COVID-19. The donor label of this sample is uncertain. The CDR3 region reads CASSRDRLGEQYF. The sequenced DNA is TGCGCCAGCTCCCGGGACAGGTTGGGGGAGCAGTACTTC.